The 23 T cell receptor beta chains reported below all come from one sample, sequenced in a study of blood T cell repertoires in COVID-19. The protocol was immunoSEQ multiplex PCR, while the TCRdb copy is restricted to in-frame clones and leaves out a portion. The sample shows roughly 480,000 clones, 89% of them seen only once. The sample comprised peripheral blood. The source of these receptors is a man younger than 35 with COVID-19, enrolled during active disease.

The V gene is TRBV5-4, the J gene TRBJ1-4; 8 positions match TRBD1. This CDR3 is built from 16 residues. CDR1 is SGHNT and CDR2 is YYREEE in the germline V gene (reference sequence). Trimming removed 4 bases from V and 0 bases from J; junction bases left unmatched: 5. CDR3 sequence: CASSKTGVATNEKLFF. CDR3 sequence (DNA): TGTGCCAGCAGCAAGACAGGGGTAGCAACTAATGAAAAACTGTTTTTT.

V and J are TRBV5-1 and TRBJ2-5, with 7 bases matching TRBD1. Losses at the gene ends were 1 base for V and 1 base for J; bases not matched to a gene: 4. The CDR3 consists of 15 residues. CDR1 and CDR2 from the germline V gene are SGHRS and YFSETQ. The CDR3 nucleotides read TGCGCCAGCAGCTTGCCCACAGGGGTCCAAGAGACCCAGTACTTC. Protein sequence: CASSLPTGVQETQYF.

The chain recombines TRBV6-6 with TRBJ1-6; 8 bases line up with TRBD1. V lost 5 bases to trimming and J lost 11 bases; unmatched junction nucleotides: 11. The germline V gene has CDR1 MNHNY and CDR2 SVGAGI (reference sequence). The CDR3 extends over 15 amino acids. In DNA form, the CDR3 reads TGTGCCAGCAGTGAGGCGAGGACAGGGAGGGCACCCCTCCACTTT. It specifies CASSEARTGRAPLHF.

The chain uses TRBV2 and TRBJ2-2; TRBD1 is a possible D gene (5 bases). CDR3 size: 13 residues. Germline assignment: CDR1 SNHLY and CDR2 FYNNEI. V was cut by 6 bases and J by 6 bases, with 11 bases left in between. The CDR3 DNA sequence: TGTGCCAGCAGGGGGTGGGGCTCCGGGGAGCTGTTTTTT. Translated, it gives CASRGWGSGELFF.

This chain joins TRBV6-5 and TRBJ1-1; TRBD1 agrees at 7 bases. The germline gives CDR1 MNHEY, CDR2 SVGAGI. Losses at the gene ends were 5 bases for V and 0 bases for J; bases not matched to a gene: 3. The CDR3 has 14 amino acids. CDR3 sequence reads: CASSPGTVNTEAFF. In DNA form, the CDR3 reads TGTGCCAGCAGTCCCGGGACAGTGAACACTGAAGCTTTCTTT.

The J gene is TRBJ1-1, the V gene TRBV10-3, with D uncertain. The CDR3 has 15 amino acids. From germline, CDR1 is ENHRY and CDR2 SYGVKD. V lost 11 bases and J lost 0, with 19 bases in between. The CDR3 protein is CAAGGFHGMNTEAFF. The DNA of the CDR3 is TGTGCCGCGGGTGGGTTCCATGGGATGAACACTGAAGCTTTCTTT.

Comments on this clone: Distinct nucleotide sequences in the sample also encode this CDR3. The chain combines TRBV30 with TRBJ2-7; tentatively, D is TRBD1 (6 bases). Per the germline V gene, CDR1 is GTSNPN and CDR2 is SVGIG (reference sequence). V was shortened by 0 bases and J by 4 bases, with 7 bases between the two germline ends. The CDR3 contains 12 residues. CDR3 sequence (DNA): TGTGCCTGGAGTGTACAGGGATACGAGCAGTACTTC. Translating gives CAWSVQGYEQYF.

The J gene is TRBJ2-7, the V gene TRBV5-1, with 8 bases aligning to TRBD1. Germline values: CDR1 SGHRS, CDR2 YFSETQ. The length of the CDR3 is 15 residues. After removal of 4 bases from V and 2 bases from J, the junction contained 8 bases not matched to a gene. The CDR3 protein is CASSLGQVKAYEQYF. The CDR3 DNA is TGCGCCAGCAGCCTGGGACAGGTAAAGGCCTACGAGCAGTACTTC.

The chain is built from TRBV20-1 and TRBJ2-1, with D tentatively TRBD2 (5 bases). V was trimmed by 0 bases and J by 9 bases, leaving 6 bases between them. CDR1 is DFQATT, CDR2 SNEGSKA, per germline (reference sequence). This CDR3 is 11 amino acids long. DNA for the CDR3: TGCAGTGCTAGAGATGAGGGTGAGCAGTTCTTC. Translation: CSARDEGEQFF.

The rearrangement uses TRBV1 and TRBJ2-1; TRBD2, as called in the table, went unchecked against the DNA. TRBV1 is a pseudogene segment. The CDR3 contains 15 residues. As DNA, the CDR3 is TGCACCAGCAGCCAAGTGGGCGGGGTGTTCAATGAGCAGTTCTTC. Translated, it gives CTSSQVGGVFNEQFF.

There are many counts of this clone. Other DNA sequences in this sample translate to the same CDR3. For the CDR3, the DNA is TGTGCCAGCAGGGGGGCCAGCGCTGGGGCCAACGTCCTGACTTTC. This gives the protein CASRGASAGANVLTF. This chain joins TRBV2 and TRBJ2-6; tentatively, D is TRBD1 (6 bases). Trimming took off 6 bases at V and 2 bases at J, with 11 bases between the two ends. Germline CDR1 SNHLY, CDR2 FYNNEI. The CDR3 spans 15 residues.

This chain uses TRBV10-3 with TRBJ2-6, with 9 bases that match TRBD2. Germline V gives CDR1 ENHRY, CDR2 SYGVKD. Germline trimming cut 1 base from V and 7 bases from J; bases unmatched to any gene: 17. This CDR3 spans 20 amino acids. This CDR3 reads CAISELGSGGHIWGANVLTF. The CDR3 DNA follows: TGTGCCATCAGTGAGTTGGGCAGCGGGGGGCATATCTGGGGTGCCAACGTCCTGACTTTC.

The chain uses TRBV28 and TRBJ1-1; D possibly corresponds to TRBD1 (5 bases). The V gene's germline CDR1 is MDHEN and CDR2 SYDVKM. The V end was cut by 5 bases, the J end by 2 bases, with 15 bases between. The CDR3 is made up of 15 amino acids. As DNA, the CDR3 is TGTGCCAGCAGTATACAAAGGGGAAGCAACACTGAAGCTTTCTTT. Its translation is CASSIQRGSNTEAFF.

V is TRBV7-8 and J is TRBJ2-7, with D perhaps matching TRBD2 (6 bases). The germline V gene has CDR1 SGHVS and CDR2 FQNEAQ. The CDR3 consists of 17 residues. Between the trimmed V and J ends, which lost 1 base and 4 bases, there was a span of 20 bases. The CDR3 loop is CASSLGGGSLRRYEQYF. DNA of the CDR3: TGTGCCAGCAGCTTAGGTGGGGGGTCTCTGCGACGGTACGAGCAGTACTTC.

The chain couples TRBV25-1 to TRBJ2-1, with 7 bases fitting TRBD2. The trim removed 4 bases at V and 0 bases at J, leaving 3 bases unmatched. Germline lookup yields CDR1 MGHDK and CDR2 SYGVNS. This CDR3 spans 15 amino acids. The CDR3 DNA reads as TGTGCCAGCAGTGGACGCGGGAGCTCCTACAATGAGCAGTTCTTC. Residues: CASSGRGSSYNEQFF.

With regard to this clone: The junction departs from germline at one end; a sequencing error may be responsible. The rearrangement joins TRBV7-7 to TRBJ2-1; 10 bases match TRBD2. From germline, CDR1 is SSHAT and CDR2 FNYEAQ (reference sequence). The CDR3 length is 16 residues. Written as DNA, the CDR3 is TGTGCTAGCAGCTTTGGGGCTAGCGGGAGTAAGAATGAGCAGTTCTTC. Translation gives CASSFGASGSKNEQFF.

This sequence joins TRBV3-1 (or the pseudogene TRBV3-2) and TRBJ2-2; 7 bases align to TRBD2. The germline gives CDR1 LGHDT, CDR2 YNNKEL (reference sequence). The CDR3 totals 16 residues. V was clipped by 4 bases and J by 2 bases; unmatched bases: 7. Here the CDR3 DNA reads TGTGCCAGCAGCCTCCCGGGGGGTACAAACACCGGGGAGCTGTTTTTT. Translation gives CASSLPGGTNTGELFF.

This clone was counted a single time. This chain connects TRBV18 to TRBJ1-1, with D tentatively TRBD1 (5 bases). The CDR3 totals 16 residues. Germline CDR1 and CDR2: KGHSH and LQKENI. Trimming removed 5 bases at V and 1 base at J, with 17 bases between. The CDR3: CASSAVAGAGNTEAFF. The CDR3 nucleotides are TGTGCCAGCTCAGCAGTTGCTGGGGCCGGGAACACTGAAGCTTTCTTT.

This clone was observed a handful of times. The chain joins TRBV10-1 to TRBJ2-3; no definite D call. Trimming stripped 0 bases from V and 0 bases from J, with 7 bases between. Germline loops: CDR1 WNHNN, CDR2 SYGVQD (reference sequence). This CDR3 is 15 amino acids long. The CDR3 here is CASSESLASTDTQYF. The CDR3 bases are TGCGCCAGCAGTGAGTCTCTGGCCAGCACAGATACGCAGTATTTT.

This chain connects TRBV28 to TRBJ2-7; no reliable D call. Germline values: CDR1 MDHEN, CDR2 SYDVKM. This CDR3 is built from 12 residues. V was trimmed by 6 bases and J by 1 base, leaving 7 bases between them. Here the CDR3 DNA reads TGTGCCAGCAGGACTCTATCCTACGAGCAGTACTTC. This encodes CASRTLSYEQYF.

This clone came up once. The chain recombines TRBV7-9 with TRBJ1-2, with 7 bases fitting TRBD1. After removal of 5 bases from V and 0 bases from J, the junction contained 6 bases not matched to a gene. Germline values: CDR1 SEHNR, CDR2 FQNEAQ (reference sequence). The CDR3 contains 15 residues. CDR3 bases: TGTGCCAGCAGCATTGACAGGGTTACTAACTATGGCTACACCTTC. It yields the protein CASSIDRVTNYGYTF. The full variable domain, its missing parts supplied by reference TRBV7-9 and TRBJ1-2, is DTGVSQNPRHKITKRGQNVTFRCDPISEHNRLYWYRQTLGQGPEFLTYFQNEAQLEKSRLLSDRFSAERPKGSFSTLEIQRTEQGDSAMYLCASSIDRVTNYGYTFGSGTRLTVV.

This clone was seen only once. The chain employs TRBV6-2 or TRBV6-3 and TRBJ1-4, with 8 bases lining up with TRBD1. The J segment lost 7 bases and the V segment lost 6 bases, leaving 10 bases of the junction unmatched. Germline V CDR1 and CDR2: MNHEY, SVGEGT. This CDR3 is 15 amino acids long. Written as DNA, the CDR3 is TGTGCCAGCAGCGAGACAGGGGAAGGACCTGAAAAACTGTTTTTT. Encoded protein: CASSETGEGPEKLFF.

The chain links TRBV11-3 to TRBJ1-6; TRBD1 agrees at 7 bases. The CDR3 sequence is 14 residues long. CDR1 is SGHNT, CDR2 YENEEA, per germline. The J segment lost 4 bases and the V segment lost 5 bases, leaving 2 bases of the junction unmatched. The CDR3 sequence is CASSRGQYNSPLHF. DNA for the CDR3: TGTGCCAGCAGCCGGGGACAGTATAATTCACCCCTCCACTTT. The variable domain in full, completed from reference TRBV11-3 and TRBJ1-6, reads EAGVVQSPRYKIIEKKQPVAFWCNPISGHNTLYWYLQNLGQGPELLIRYENEEAVDDSQLPKDRFSAERLKGVDSTLKIQPAELGDSAVYLCASSRGQYNSPLHFGNGTRLTVT.